This T cell receptor (beta chain) stems from a study of T cells in Graves' hyperthyroidism and ophthalmopathy. The CDR3 regions of TCR beta were amplified from RNA transcripts. First-round RT-PCR with HTBI primers amplified the TCR CDR3 region. TCRdb independently ran MiXCR on the multiplex PCR reads; one entry per CDR3 protein. The table records approximately 640,000 distinct CDR3 sequences, around 15% of them present only once. The CDR3 extends over 15 amino acids. The V end was cut by 5 bases, the J end by 3 bases, with 17 bases between. Germline values: CDR1 SGHAT, CDR2 FQNNGV. Ten or more counts support this clonotype.

The sample comprised blood. This receptor was taken from a man over 45 with Graves' hyperthyroidism. The chain uses TRBV11-2 and TRBJ2-7; weak D call: TRBD2 (7 bases). Here the CDR3 reads CASSQQGWGGYEQYF. CDR3 sequence (DNA): TGTGCCAGCAGCCAACAGGGTTGGGGGGGCTACGAGCAGTACTTC.